This T cell receptor (beta chain) was obtained from a study of CD8 T cells in ankylosing spondylitis. The study's findings and limits: Previous work reported some of these motif variants in the synovial fluid and blood of reactive arthritis. A TCR beta motif of fewer than ten highly homologous variants seemed to mark ankylosing spondylitis blood. According to the report, clones linked to the disease were significantly enriched in matched synovial fluid samples taken from ankylosing spondylitis patients.

This clonotype was seen a handful of times. The antigen is unknown. An end of the junction differs from the germline gene, which may be a read error. The germline V gene has CDR1 KGHDR and CDR2 SFDVKD. The CDR3 is made up of 14 amino acids. TCRdb processed the 5' RACE reads anew with MiXCR; each CDR3 protein has one entry. This sample has 350,000 to 450,000 distinct CDR3 sequences, with roughly 26% found just once. The chain recombines TRBV24-1 with TRBJ2-1; the match to TRBD2 covers 10 bases. The source of this sequence is a male donor with ankylosing spondylitis. Material for sequencing was blood, either unsorted or a sorted T cell fraction (not recorded which). DNA for the CDR3: TGTGCCACCGGTGAAAGCGGGAGGGGCAATGAGCAGTTCTTC. Amino acids: CATGESGRGNEQFF.